A single T cell receptor (beta chain) is shown here with its context. The antigen is unknown. Prepared TCR beta cDNA libraries contained unique molecular identifiers. TCRdb reprocessed the PCR reads via MiXCR and lists one record per CDR3 protein. The sample comprises 750,000 to 900,000 distinct CDR3 sequences, 35% to 55% of which are singletons, and over 4.5% rests with the top ten. The data were taken from a study of post-analysis software for immune sequencing data. Germline V gene data show CDR1 as MNHEY and CDR2 as SVGAGI. The ends were cut back, 0 bases at V and 7 bases at J, with 7 bases in the middle. This CDR3 is built from 13 residues. Study-wide results and caveats: When patients were compared with controls, about 5 TRBV segments were more frequent, TRBV5-6, TRBV5-1 and TRBV20-1 among them.

The clonotype originates from a girl between 5 and 17 years old with multiple sclerosis. Sequencing input: blood. The chain is built from TRBV6-5 and TRBJ2-1; D ambiguous. CDR3 sequence: CASSYSSVNEQFF. The CDR3 DNA follows: TGTGCCAGCAGTTACTCGTCGGTAAATGAGCAGTTCTTC.